These 21 T cell receptor beta chains came from one sample sequenced in a study of T cells of healthy individuals (dated by TCRdb to the late 2010s). Libraries came from 5' RACE. TCRdb shows the sequencer as Illumina MiSeq. Through fastp at Q25 and MiXCR, TCRdb rebuilt clones from the public reads, retaining in-frame beta chains. Rows with a matching CDR3 protein are joined into one entry that keeps the most common DNA and genes. This sample lists tens of thousands of distinct CDR3 sequences; about 5.5% were detected once. The top ten constitute about 7.5% of the sample. The receptor set was obtained from a female donor in good health.

Only a few counts were recorded for this clonotype. The chain couples TRBV20-1 to TRBJ1-1, with D maybe TRBD1 (6 bases). The germline V gene encodes CDR1 DFQATT and CDR2 SNEGSKA (reference sequence). The CDR3 covers 14 residues. Trimming stripped 6 bases from V and 2 bases from J, with 16 bases between. The CDR3 nucleotides are TGCAGTGCCTCCGGGACAACGCAAAACACTGAAGCTTTCTTT. Protein: CSASGTTQNTEAFF.

This clonotype showed up many times. The rearrangement links TRBV12-3 or TRBV12-4 to TRBJ2-1, with TRBD1 matching over 11 bases. The CDR3 loop spans 16 amino acids. Trimming at V came to 6 bases and at J to 9 bases, leaving 13 bases not matched to a gene. The CDR3 sequence: CASRRGTGGLLGEQFF. The CDR3 DNA follows: TGTGCCAGCAGAAGGGGGACAGGGGGTTTGTTGGGTGAGCAGTTCTTC.

There are many counts of this clonotype. The gene calls are TRBV2 and TRBJ1-5, with D perhaps TRBD1 (6 bases). The CDR3 length is 14 residues. Germline assignment: CDR1 SNHLY and CDR2 FYNNEI. Trimming shortened V by 4 bases and J by 3 bases, and 10 bases separated the two germline ends. CDR3 DNA: TGTGCCAGCAGTGGTAGGACAGACAATCAGCCCCAGCATTTT. It is translated as CASSGRTDNQPQHF.

There are many counts of this clonotype. The chain is built from TRBV9 and TRBJ2-1, with 12 bases fitting TRBD2. V shed 3 bases, J shed 4 bases, and the junction held 2 bases outside the gene matches. Germline CDR1 is SGDLS and CDR2 is YYNGEE. This CDR3 spans 15 amino acids. Written as DNA, the CDR3 is TGTGCCAGCAGCGGACTAGCGGGAGTTTACAATGAGCAGTTCTTC. It translates to CASSGLAGVYNEQFF.

This clonotype came up a few times. V usage is TRBV4-3 and J usage is TRBJ1-6; perhaps TRBD1 as D (5 bases). Trimming left V 8 bases short and J 6 bases short, with 23 bases between. Germline V gene sequence: CDR1 LGHNA, CDR2 YSLEER. The CDR3 sequence is 17 residues long. The CDR3: CASSRSGGTAINSPLHF. The DNA for the CDR3 is TGCGCCAGCTCCCGAAGTGGGGGGACGGCGATTAATTCACCCCTCCACTTT.

This clonotype appeared many times. V gene TRBV4-2 combines with J gene TRBJ2-1; the D call may be TRBD1 or TRBD2 (5 bases each). This CDR3 has 17 amino acids. Germline CDR1 is LGHNA and CDR2 is YNFKEQ. The V gene lost 0 bases and the J gene lost 6 bases, with 18 bases spanning the gap. CDR3 region: CASSQDQGPTRSNEQFF. The CDR3 nucleotides read TGTGCCAGCAGCCAAGACCAGGGACCTACCCGCAGCAATGAGCAGTTCTTC.

This clonotype was counted ten times or more. The chain uses TRBV30 and TRBJ2-7; 11 bases agree with TRBD2. J lost 5 bases, V lost 2 bases, and 2 bases had no gene match. The CDR3 sequence is 13 residues long. CDR1 and CDR2 (germline): GTSNPN, SVGIG (reference sequence). The CDR3 loop is CAWSTSGSNEQYF. The CDR3 DNA follows: TGTGCCTGGAGTACTAGCGGGAGTAACGAGCAGTACTTC.

This clonotype was observed at least ten times. This chain joins TRBV9 and TRBJ2-7; D gene unclear. There are 14 residues in the CDR3. The germline gives CDR1 SGDLS, CDR2 YYNGEE. Trimming removed 0 bases from V and 2 bases from J, with 9 bases in between. Here the CDR3 reads CASSVGPSTYEQYF. CDR3 coding DNA: TGTGCCAGCAGCGTAGGCCCTAGTACCTACGAGCAGTACTTC.

This clonotype was recorded many times. A junction end diverges from the germline sequence, so it may reflect a read error. V is TRBV4-2 and J is TRBJ2-4; 7 nucleotides align to TRBD2. The length of the CDR3 is 18 residues. In germline, CDR1 is LGHNA, CDR2 YNFKEQ. DNA for the CDR3: TGTGCCAGCAGTCAAGAGGAACGGGCTAGCGGTACCAAAAACATTCAGTACTTC. Translation gives CASSQEERASGTKNIQYF.

On this clonotype itself: A read error may be the cause here, since a much bigger clone is one base away. The chain uses TRBV18 and TRBJ1-1; D gene uncertain. V was cut by 1 base and J by 0 bases, with 6 bases left in between. CDR3 length: 14 amino acids. Germline assignment: CDR1 KGHSH and CDR2 LQKENI. The CDR3 coding sequence is TGTGCCAGCTCACCACGCGGGGTGAACACTGAAGCTTTCTTT. Protein product: CASSPRGVNTEAFF. The entire variable domain, with the rest obtained from reference TRBV18 and TRBJ1-1, is as follows: NAGVMQNPRHLVRRRGQEARLRCSPMKGHSHVYWYRQLPEEGLKFMVYLQKENIIDESGMPKERFSAEFPKEGPSILRIQQVVRGDSAAYFCASSPRGVNTEAFFGQGTRLTVV.

At least ten counts were recorded for this clonotype. The genes are TRBV7-2 and TRBJ1-2; 10 nucleotides line up with TRBD1. V lost 4 bases, J lost 4 bases, and 6 bases stayed unmatched. CDR1 is SGHTA and CDR2 is FQGNSA in the germline V gene. This CDR3 comprises 15 residues. The CDR3 reads CASSSEDRGTYGYTF. The DNA of the CDR3 is TGTGCCAGCAGCTCCGAGGACAGGGGGACCTATGGCTACACCTTC.

Ten or more counts support this clonotype. The genes are TRBV6-2 or TRBV6-3 and TRBJ2-3, with 8 bases matching TRBD1. Trimming at V came to 5 bases and at J to 4 bases, leaving 14 bases not matched to a gene. The CDR3 is made up of 17 amino acids. Per the germline V gene, CDR1 is MNHEY and CDR2 is SVGEGT. CDR3 bases: TGTGCCAGCAGTGCCGGGACAGGTGCAGGAGGGTCAGATACGCAGTATTTT. It encodes CASSAGTGAGGSDTQYF.

J is TRBJ2-1 and V is TRBV27, with D unresolved. CDR1 and CDR2 (germline): MNHEY, SMNVEV (reference sequence). Trimming shortened V by 4 bases and J by 4 bases, and 5 bases separated the two germline ends. The CDR3 spans 12 residues. CDR3 sequence: CASSSLYNEQFF. The CDR3 coding sequence is TGTGCCAGCAGTTCGTTATACAATGAGCAGTTCTTC.

This clonotype was picked up many times. The CDR3 bases are TGCGCCAGCAGCCAAGGGCAGGCAACTAATGAAAAACTGTTTTTT. This gives the protein CASSQGQATNEKLFF. The rearrangement links TRBV4-3 to TRBJ1-4; D is uncertain. Trimming pared 1 base from V and 0 bases from J, leaving 6 bases between. Germline CDR1 reads LGHNA; CDR2 reads YSLEER. This CDR3 has 15 amino acids.

There are a few counts of this clonotype. The rearrangement joins TRBV9 to TRBJ2-2; unclear D gene. Trimming removed 0 bases from V and 6 bases from J, with 12 bases in between. The CDR3 is 15 amino acids. Looked up from germline, CDR1 is SGDLS and CDR2 is YYNGEE. CDR3 nucleotides: TGTGCCAGCAGCGTAGACTGGTCCCAAGCCGGGGAGCTGTTTTTT. It is translated as CASSVDWSQAGELFF.

This clonotype was observed a handful of times. CDR3 amino acids: CATSDGPGTGGFSNQPQHF. CDR3 sequence (DNA): TGTGCCACCAGCGACGGCCCCGGGACAGGTGGTTTTAGCAATCAGCCCCAGCATTTT. This chain connects TRBV15 to TRBJ1-5; TRBD1 matches at 8 bases. The CDR3 is made up of 19 amino acids. Germline assignment: CDR1 LNHNV and CDR2 YYDKDF (reference sequence). Trimming removed 5 bases from V and 0 bases from J; junction bases left unmatched: 15. The full variable domain, completed using reference TRBV15 and TRBJ1-5, is DAMVIQNPRYQVTQFGKPVTLSCSQTLNHNVMYWYQQKSSQAPKLLFHYYDKDFNNEADTPDNFQSRRPNTSFCFLDIRSPGLGDTAMYLCATSDGPGTGGFSNQPQHFGDGTRLSIL.

V and J are TRBV5-1 and TRBJ1-1; 7 bases map to TRBD1. The CDR3 runs 14 residues. Germline assignment: CDR1 SGHRS and CDR2 YFSETQ. With 3 bases clipped from V and 0 bases from J, the junction kept 2 bases outside the gene matches. The CDR3 DNA reads TGCGCCAGCAGCTCGGGACAGCTGAACACTGAAGCTTTCTTT. This gives the protein CASSSGQLNTEAFF.

This clonotype was detected ten times or more. The chain employs TRBV7-2 and TRBJ2-2, with 7 bases lining up with TRBD1. In germline, CDR1 is SGHTA, CDR2 FQGNSA. The V gene end was trimmed by 3 bases and the J gene end by 1 base; junction bases not matched to a gene: 2. The CDR3 is made up of 15 amino acids. The CDR3 DNA reads TGTGCCAGCAGCTTTAGACAGGGGAACACCGGGGAGCTGTTTTTT. Its protein product is CASSFRQGNTGELFF. Combining the CDR3 with reference TRBV7-2 and TRBJ2-2 gives the whole variable domain GAGVSQSPSNKVTEKGKDVELRCDPISGHTALYWYRQSLGQGLEFLIYFQGNSAPDKSGLPSDRFSAERTGGSVSTLTIQRTQQEDSAVYLCASSFRQGNTGELFFGEGSRLTVL.

This clonotype was observed many times. This chain uses TRBV18 with TRBJ2-5; a weak D match, TRBD1 (6 bases). V dropped 6 bases and J dropped 0 bases, with 23 bases sitting between them. The CDR3 covers 18 residues. Germline V lookup: CDR1 KGHSH, CDR2 LQKENI. The CDR3 loop is CASSPHRVHFVYQETQYF. In nucleotides, the CDR3 is TGTGCCAGCTCCCCTCACAGGGTTCACTTTGTATACCAAGAGACCCAGTACTTC. Together with reference TRBV18 and TRBJ2-5, the CDR3 gives the full variable domain: NAGVMQNPRHLVRRRGQEARLRCSPMKGHSHVYWYRQLPEEGLKFMVYLQKENIIDESGMPKERFSAEFPKEGPSILRIQQVVRGDSAAYFCASSPHRVHFVYQETQYFGPGTRLLVL.

This clonotype was detected ten times or more. The chain couples TRBV11-2 to TRBJ2-1; D gene uncertain. Trimming left V 1 base short and J 1 base short, with 5 bases between. This CDR3 contains 14 residues. CDR1 and CDR2 (germline): SGHAT, FQNNGV. In DNA form, the CDR3 reads TGTGCCAGCAGCTTAGTGGGGTCCTACAATGAGCAGTTCTTC. Translated, it gives CASSLVGSYNEQFF.

Ten or more counts support this clonotype. The chain recombines TRBV6-2 or TRBV6-3 with TRBJ1-2; D not resolved. Germline V lookup: CDR1 MNHEY, CDR2 SVGEGT. The V end was cut by 10 bases, the J end by 7 bases, with 13 bases between. This CDR3 spans 11 amino acids. CDR3 sequence reads: CATKVGIGYTF. The CDR3 region has the DNA TGTGCCACCAAGGTTGGGATTGGCTACACCTTC.